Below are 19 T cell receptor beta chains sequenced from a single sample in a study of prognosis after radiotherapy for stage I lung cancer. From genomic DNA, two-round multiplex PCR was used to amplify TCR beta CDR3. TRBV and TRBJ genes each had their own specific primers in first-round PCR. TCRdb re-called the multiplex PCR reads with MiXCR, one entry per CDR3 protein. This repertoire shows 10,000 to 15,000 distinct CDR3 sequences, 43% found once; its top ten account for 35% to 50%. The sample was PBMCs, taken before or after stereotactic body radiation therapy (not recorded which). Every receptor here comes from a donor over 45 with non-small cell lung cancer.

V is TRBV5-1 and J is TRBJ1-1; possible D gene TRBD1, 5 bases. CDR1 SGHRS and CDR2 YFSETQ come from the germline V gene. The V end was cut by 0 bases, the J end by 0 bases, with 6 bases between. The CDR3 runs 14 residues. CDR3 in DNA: TGCGCCAGCAGCTTGGCACAGGTGAACACTGAAGCTTTCTTT. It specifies CASSLAQVNTEAFF.

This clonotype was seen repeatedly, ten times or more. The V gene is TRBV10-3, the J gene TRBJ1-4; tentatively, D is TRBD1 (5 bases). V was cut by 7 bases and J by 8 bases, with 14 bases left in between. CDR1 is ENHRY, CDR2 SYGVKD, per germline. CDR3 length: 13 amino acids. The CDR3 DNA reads TGTGCCATCAACGAACAGGTCGGGGAAAAACTGTTTTTT. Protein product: CAINEQVGEKLFF.

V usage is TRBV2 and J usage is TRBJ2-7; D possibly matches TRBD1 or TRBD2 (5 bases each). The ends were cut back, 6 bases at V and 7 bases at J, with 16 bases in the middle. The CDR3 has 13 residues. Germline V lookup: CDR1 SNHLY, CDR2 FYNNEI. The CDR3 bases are TGTGCCAGCAGACAAGGGACCGCCGGGGAGCAGTACTTC. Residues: CASRQGTAGEQYF.

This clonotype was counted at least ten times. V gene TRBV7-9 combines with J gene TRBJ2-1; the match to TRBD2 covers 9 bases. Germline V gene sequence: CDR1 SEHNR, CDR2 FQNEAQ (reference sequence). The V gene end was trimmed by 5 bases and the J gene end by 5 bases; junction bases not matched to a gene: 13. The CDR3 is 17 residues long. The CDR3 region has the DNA TGTGCCAGCAGCCCCCGGAAGGGACTAGCAGGGGACAATGAGCAGTTCTTC. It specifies CASSPRKGLAGDNEQFF.

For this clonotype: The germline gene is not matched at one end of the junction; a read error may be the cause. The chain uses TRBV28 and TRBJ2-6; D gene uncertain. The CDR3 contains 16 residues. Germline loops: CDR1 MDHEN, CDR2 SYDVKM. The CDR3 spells CASIQRRHSGSNVLTF. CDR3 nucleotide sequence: TGTGCCAGCATCCAAAGAAGACATTCTGGGTCCAACGTCCTGACTTTC.

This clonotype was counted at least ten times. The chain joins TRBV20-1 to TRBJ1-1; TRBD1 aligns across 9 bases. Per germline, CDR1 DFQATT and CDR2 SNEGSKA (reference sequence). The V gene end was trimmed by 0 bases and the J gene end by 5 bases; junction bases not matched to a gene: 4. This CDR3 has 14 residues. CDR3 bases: TGCAGTGCTAGAGACCACAGGGGGCAAACTGAAGCTTTCTTT. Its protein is CSARDHRGQTEAFF.

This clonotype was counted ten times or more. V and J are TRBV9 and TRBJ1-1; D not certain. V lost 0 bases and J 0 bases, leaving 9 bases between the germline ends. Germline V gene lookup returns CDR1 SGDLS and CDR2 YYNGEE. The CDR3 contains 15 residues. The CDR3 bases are TGTGCCAGCAGCGTAGGGCGACAATTGAACACTGAAGCTTTCTTT. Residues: CASSVGRQLNTEAFF. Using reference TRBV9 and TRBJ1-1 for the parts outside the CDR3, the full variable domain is DSGVTQTPKHLITATGQRVTLRCSPRSGDLSVYWYQQSLDQGLQFLIQYYNGEERAKGNILERFSAQQFPDLHSELNLSSLELGDSALYFCASSVGRQLNTEAFFGQGTRLTVV.

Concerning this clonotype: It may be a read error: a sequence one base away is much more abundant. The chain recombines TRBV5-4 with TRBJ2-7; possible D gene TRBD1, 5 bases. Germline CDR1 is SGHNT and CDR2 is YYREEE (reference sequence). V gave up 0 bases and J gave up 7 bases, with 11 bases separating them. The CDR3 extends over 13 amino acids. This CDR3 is CASSLGTRGEQYF. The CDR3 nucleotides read TGTGCCAGCAGCTTGGGCACAAGGGGTGAGCAGTACTTC.

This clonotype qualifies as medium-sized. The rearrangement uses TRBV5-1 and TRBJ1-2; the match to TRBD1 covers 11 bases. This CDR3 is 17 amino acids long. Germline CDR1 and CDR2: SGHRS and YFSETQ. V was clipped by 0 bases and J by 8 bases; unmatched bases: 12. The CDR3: CASSLASGQGVLDGYTF. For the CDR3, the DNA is TGCGCCAGCAGCTTGGCCTCGGGACAGGGGGTCCTCGACGGCTACACCTTC.

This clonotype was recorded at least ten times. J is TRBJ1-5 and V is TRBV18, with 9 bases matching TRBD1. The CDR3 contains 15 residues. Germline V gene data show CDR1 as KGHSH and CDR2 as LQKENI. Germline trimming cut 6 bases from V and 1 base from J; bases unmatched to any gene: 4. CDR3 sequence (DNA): TGTGCCAGCTCGCTTGGGACAGGGAGCAATCAGCCCCAGCATTTT. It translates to CASSLGTGSNQPQHF.

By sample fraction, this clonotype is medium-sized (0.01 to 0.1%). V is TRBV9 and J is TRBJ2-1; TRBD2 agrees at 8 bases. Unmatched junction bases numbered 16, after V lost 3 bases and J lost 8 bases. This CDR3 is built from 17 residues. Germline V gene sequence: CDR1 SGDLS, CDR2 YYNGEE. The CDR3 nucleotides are TGTGCCAGCAGCGGCGGACCCGGGAGGGAGGGAATCGATGAGCAGTTCTTC. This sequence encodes CASSGGPGREGIDEQFF.

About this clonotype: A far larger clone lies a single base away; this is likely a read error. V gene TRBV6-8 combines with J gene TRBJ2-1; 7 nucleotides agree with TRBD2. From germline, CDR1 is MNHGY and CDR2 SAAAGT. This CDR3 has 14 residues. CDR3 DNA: TGTGACAGCAGTCGTCGGACTAGGCCCGATGAGCAGTTCTTC. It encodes CDSSRRTRPDEQFF.

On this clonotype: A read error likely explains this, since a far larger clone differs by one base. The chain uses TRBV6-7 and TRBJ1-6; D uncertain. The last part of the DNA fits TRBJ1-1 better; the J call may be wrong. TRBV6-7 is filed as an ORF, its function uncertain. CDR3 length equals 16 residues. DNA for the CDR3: TGTGCCAGCAGTTTCATACTAAAGACCCACCGTAGGGAAGCTTTCTTT. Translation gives CASSFILKTHRREAFF.

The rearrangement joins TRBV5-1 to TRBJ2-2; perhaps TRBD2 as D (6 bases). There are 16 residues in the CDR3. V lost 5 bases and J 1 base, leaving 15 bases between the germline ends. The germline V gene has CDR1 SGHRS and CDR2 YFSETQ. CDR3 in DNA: TGCGCCAGCAGTTGGAGGGGACCCCAGAACACCGGGGAGCTGTTTTTT. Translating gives CASSWRGPQNTGELFF.

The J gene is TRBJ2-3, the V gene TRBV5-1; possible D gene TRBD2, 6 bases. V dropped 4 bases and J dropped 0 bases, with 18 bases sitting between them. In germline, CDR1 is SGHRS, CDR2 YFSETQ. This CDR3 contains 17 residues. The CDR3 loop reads CASSLPSIAVSTDTQYF. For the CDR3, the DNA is TGCGCCAGCAGCCTCCCCTCAATAGCGGTTAGCACAGATACGCAGTATTTT.

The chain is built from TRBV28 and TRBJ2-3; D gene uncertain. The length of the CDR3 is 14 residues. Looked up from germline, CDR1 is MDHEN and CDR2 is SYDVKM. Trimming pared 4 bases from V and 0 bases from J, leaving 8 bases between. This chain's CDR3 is CASSWGGSTDTQYF. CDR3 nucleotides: TGTGCCAGCAGTTGGGGTGGAAGCACAGATACGCAGTATTTT.

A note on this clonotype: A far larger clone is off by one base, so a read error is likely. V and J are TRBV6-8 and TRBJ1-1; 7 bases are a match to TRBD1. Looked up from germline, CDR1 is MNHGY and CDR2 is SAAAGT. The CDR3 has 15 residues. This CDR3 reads CSSSRPGTASFEAFF. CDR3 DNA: TGTTCCAGCAGTCGTCCCGGGACAGCTAGTTTTGAAGCTTTCTTT.

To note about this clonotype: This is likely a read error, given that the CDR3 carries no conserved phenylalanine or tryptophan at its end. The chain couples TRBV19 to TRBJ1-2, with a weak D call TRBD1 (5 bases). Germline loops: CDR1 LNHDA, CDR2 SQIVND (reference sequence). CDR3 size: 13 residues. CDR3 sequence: CASTRGVLDGYTL. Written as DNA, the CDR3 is TGTGCCAGTACCCGGGGCGTCCTTGATGGATACACCTTA.

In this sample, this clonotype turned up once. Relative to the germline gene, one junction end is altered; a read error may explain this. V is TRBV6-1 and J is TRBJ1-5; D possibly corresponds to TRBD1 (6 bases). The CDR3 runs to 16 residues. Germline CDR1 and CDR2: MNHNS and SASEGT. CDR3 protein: CAIIPHGGGRDQPRHF. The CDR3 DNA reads TGTGCCATCATTCCCCACGGCGGGGGGCGAGATCAGCCCCGGCATTTT.